The clone carrying this T cell receptor (beta chain) was counted only a few times. Germline V lookup: CDR1 SGHVS, CDR2 FQNEAQ. The CDR3 spans 14 residues. V dropped 5 bases and J dropped 5 bases, with 15 bases sitting between them. Data came from immunoSEQ multiplex PCR; TCRdb stores just in-frame clones and leaves some out. The table lists about 77,000 clones, around 94% of them singletons. The data derive from a study of OX40 agonist ivuxolimab in advanced cancers. Study-level information: It was ivuxolimab, an agonistic anti-OX40 (CD134) antibody, that patients were treated with. Three patients showed partial responses: one hepatocellular carcinoma and two cutaneous melanoma cases. Dose-escalation cases comprised hepatocellular carcinoma, melanoma, renal cell or head and neck cancer.

This chain links TRBV7-8 with TRBJ1-1; TRBD1 might be the D (5 bases). Material: CD4+ or CD8+ T cells sorted from blood, obtained in a trial of the OX40 agonist ivuxolimab. The receptor was derived from an adult with an advanced solid tumor such as melanoma, head and neck, liver or kidney cancer. CDR3 protein: CASSPMGGRTEAFF. CDR3 DNA: TGTGCCAGCAGCCCCATGGGGGGGAGGACTGAAGCTTTCTTT.